This record looks at one TCR beta chain sequence and its context. This clonotype was seen more than once but under ten times. Its specific antigen is unknown. The record has no base qualities; no much larger clone is one base away. Read against the paper, the sample's treatment or condition label means: in vitro stimulation with specific CMV peptide epitopes to enrich CMV-specific T cells. The sample originates from a study of T cell repertoires in cytomegalovirus infection (dated by TCRdb to between 2018 and 2020). With regard to the full study: Peptide stimulations targeted recently identified HLA-C-restricted CMV epitopes, whose presentation resists viral immunomodulation, together with well-studied HLA-B-restricted epitopes. The HLA type of each donor mattered for the analysis, because public TCR beta signatures pointed to carriage of CMV infection along with the matching HLA type.

The reads were generated on an Illumina HiSeq 1500. Using fastp at Q25 and MiXCR, TCRdb reprocessed the public reads and kept productive beta chains. Rows are combined by CDR3 protein, so each entry shows the most common genes and DNA. The sample data list approximately 470,000 distinct CDR3 sequences, and 42% of these were observed just once. The ten biggest clones cover around two fifths of the sample. The investigation overall reported the following: Carriers of CMV infection plus the relevant HLA type were discriminated by the cumulative frequency of public TCR beta family members in the study cohort and in an independent roughly 350-donor cohort. The ex vivo response was dominated by HLA-C-restricted CMV-specific TCR beta clonotypes, which also provided the single most frequent clonotype in two of eight donors.

V lost 7 bases and J lost 7 bases; the stretch between them is 10 bases long. According to the germline V gene, CDR1 reads ENHRY and CDR2 reads SYGVKD. Counted from cysteine to phenylalanine, this CDR3 has 12 amino acids. Left in the record is the CDR3 DNA by itself, 36 bases read in frame from the first base. Recombination linked TRBV10-3 to TRBJ2-2; tentative D gene TRBD2, with 6 bases matching. This sample comprised cultured PBMCs, obtained from culture after CMV antigen stimulation. The clonotype was recovered from a human donor in good health (CMV status not recorded). Some clones in this sample may be carry-over from other donors' samples. This receptor carries the CDR3 CAITGTGGELFF. The sequenced DNA is TGTGCCATCACCGGGACTGGCGGGGAGCTGTTTTTT.